This TCR beta chain came from a study of CD8+ T cells in alopecia areata. The wider study: Each recipient was an approximately 7-11-week-old female C3H/HeJ mouse given skin from a roughly 6-13-month-old C3H/HeJ donor with spontaneous alopecia.

Study-level results: Sequencing of scalp samples also captures resident alphabeta T cells of normal skin. Greater clonality was observed in lesional scalp samples, especially alopecia totalis/universalis, versus normal scalp.

The CDR3 contains 14 residues. Germline CDR1 and CDR2: NSHNY and SYGAGN. Following extraction, RNA underwent reverse transcription to cDNA, which served as the sequencing template. Assay used: immunoSEQ multiplex PCR; TCRdb lists only in-frame clones, some missing. Altogether around 300,000 clones were found in the sample, and no singletons occur. Sorting of pooled cutaneous lymph node cells was based on CD4, CD8alpha, NKG2D, NKG2ACE and other markers. A note on this clone: Its antigen remains unknown. Gene names are the mouse ones. Read sequence stops 4 residues before the CDR3 end, and the germline J gene provides the missing end.

The receptor's source is a C3H/HeJ mouse with alopecia areata. Strain haplotype at MHC: H2-k. The chain couples TRBV13-1 to TRBJ2-5, with a possible D match to TRBD2 (6 bases). Sequences were obtained from CD4+ T cells sorted from a lymph node. The CDR3 sequence is CASSDENWEDTQYF. Incomplete CDR3 DNA: TGTGCCAGCAGTGATGAAAACTGGGAAGAC.